The T cell receptor beta chain described here comes from a study of blood T cells in healthy people across ages. Notes on the study in general: Age brought a roughly linear fall in TCR beta diversity measured per million T cells. Greater diversity and more naive CD4+ cells were seen in long-lived donors than in aged donors.

Only a few counts were recorded for this clonotype. The antigen remains unidentified. For the second PCR, which ran for about 7 to 11 cycles, a sample-barcoded 5' primer and a J-beta primer mix were used. The template-switch adaptor, which had 12 random nucleotides, put a tag on each cDNA molecule. CDR3-containing paired-end reads numbering at least 2.5 million came from each sample. One entry per CDR3 protein results from TCRdb running MiXCR on the 5' RACE reads. The top ten hold around 22% of the sample, which has about 800,000 distinct CDR3 sequences, 58% seen once. CDR1 and CDR2 from the germline V gene are SEHNR and FQNEAQ (reference sequence). V lost 0 bases to trimming and J lost 7 bases, with 7 bases between them. The CDR3 contains 13 residues.

What was sequenced was blood. The J gene is TRBJ2-1, the V gene TRBV7-9; D is unclear. This TCR came from a man younger than 40 in good health. The CDR3 DNA reads as TGTGCCAGCAGCTTAGCGTTCGGTAATGAGCAGTTCTTC. Translating gives CASSLAFGNEQFF.